The 3 T cell receptor beta chains below all came from one sample that was sequenced in a study of control samples from healthy donors and cancer patients. Produced via immunoSEQ multiplex PCR; TCRdb's table is partial and in-frame only. The sample shows tens of thousands of clones, about nine tenths of them seen only once. Sample: PBMCs. Receptors originate from a man aged 45-60 years with head and neck cancer.

A few counts support this clone. The chain joins TRBV5-4 to TRBJ2-7, with D possibly matching TRBD1 (6 bases). V gave up 0 bases and J gave up 3 bases, with 7 bases separating them. Germline V gene sequence: CDR1 SGHNT, CDR2 YYREEE (reference sequence). The CDR3 spans 13 residues. The CDR3 region has the DNA TGTGCCAGCAGCTTGGAACAGGGCTACGAGCAGTACTTC. It encodes CASSLEQGYEQYF.

The chain combines TRBV6-5 with TRBJ1-5, with D possibly matching TRBD1 (5 bases). The CDR3 is made up of 13 amino acids. Trimming took 7 bases from V and 2 from J, leaving 9 bases between them. Germline lookup yields CDR1 MNHEY and CDR2 SVGAGI. CDR3 region: CASTRDGNQPQHF. The CDR3 DNA is TGTGCCAGCACTAGGGACGGCAATCAGCCCCAGCATTTT.

The CDR3 sequence: CASSLLGSGELFF. CDR3 in DNA: TGTGCCAGCAGTTTATTAGGGTCCGGGGAGCTGTTTTTT. The rearrangement joins TRBV27 to TRBJ2-2; D gene unclear. Looked up from germline, CDR1 is MNHEY and CDR2 is SMNVEV (reference sequence). V gave up 1 base and J gave up 6 bases, with 6 bases separating them. The CDR3 length is 13 residues.